The clone carrying this T cell receptor (beta chain) was detected ten times or more. The antigen is undetermined. The data are from a study of spatial heterogeneity in lung cancer. Study at large: TCR transcript counts in tumor regions correlated strongly with a T cell module score from matched bulk RNA-seq. Study results and limitations: Within tumors, counts of expanded alpha and beta TCRs tracked tumor mutation counts.

This CDR3 spans 11 amino acids. Germline V gene lookup returns CDR1 DFQATT and CDR2 SNEGSKA (reference sequence). TCRdb redid the calling of the 5' RACE reads with MiXCR, one entry per CDR3 protein. Of over 9,000 distinct CDR3 sequences listed, 12% are singletons. Regarding time point: sample taken at primary tumor resection. This sequence joins TRBV20-1 and TRBJ2-1; D is unclear. This clonotype originated in a male donor with early-stage non-small cell lung cancer. The source material was lung tumor tissue, sampled at surgery. The CDR3 is CRPAAYNEQFF. In DNA, the CDR3 is TGCAGGCCAGCAGCCTACAATGAGCAGTTCTTC.